The clone carrying this T cell receptor beta chain appeared a single time. These data belong to a study of cytomegalovirus exposure and HLA in healthy donors. The table came from immunoSEQ multiplex PCR; TCRdb's copy has only in-frame clones and leaves some out. This table has about 170,000 clones, roughly 91% appearing once. The CDR3 runs 16 residues. CDR1 is SGDLS and CDR2 is YYNGEE in the germline V gene. V gave up 3 bases and J gave up 9 bases, with 24 bases separating them. This TCR was recovered from a woman aged 18-29 years in good health and CMV-seropositive. The rearrangement joins TRBV9 to TRBJ2-5; a possible D gene is TRBD1 (5 bases). Sequencing used PBMCs. Here the CDR3 DNA reads TGTGCCAGCAGCGCCGAGGACGCGACAGCCAGGTGGCCCCAGTACTTC. This sequence encodes CASSAEDATARWPQYF.